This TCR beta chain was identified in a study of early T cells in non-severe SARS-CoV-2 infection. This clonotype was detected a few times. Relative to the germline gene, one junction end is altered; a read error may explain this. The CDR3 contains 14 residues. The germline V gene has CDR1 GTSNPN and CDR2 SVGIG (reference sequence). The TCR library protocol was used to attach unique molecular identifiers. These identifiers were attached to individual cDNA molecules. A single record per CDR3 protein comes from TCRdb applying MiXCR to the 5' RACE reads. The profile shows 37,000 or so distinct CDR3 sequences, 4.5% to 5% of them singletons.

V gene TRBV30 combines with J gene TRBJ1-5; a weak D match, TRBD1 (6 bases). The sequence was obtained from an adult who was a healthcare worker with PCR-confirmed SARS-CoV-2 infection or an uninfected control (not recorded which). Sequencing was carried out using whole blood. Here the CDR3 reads CAWSVLDSNQPQHF. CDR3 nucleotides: TGTGCCTGGAGTGTACTGGACAGCAATCAACCCCAGCATTTT.